This T cell receptor (beta chain) was found in a study of regulatory T cells in long-lasting Graves disease. This clonotype has at least ten counts. Its cognate antigen is unknown. The study, taken as a whole, reports: Newly diagnosed Graves' patients exceeded persistent ones in TCR diversity.

The time point here: newly diagnosed GD, antithyroid drugs for less than 3 months. RNA isolated from PBMCs was used to make the TCR library. The EDTA tubes were filled with 8 to 9.5 milliliters of drawn peripheral blood. The V gene lost 3 bases and the J gene lost 3 bases, with 14 bases spanning the gap. The CDR3 has 16 amino acids. Germline V lookup: CDR1 SGHTA, CDR2 FQGNSA. The TCR beta library used iRepertoire HTBI primers with Arm-PCR amplification of CDR3. MiXCR, run by TCRdb on the multiplex PCR reads, gives a single entry per CDR3 protein. Among around 230,000 distinct CDR3 sequences listed, around 16% were seen once.

The clonotype comes from a female donor with Graves disease. The material sequenced was peripheral blood mononuclear cells (PBMCs), taken at new diagnosis, from a patient treated with antithyroid drugs. The genes are TRBV7-2 and TRBJ2-2; D might be TRBD1 or TRBD2, each matching 6 bases. The CDR3 region is CASSFPRRGYTGELFF. As DNA, the CDR3 is TGTGCCAGCAGCTTCCCGAGGAGGGGGTACACCGGGGAGCTGTTTTTT. Based on the CDR3 plus reference TRBV7-2 and TRBJ2-2, the full variable domain is GAGVSQSPSNKVTEKGKDVELRCDPISGHTALYWYRQSLGQGLEFLIYFQGNSAPDKSGLPSDRFSAERTGGSVSTLTIQRTQQEDSAVYLCASSFPRRGYTGELFFGEGSRLTVL.